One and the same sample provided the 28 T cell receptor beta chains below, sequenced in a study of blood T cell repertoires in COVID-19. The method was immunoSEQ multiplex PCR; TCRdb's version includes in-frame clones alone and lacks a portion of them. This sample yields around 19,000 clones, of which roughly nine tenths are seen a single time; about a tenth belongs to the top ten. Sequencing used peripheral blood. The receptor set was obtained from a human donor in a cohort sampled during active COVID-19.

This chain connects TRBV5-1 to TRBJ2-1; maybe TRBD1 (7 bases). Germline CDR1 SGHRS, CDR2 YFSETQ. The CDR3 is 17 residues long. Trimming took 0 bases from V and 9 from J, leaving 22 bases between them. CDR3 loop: CASSLVPGRQGGAEQFF. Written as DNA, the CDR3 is TGCGCCAGCAGCTTGGTTCCCGGTCGACAGGGAGGAGCTGAGCAGTTCTTC.

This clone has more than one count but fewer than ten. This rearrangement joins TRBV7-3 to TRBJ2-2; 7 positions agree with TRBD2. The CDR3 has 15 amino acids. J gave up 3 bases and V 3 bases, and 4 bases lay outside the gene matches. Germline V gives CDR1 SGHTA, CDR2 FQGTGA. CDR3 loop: CASSFGLADTGELFF. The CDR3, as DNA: TGTGCCAGCAGCTTCGGCCTAGCGGACACCGGGGAGCTGTTTTTT.

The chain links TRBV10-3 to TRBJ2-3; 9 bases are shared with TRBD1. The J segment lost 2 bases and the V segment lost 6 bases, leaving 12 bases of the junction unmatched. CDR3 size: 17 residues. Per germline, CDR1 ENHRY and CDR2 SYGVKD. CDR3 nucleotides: TGTGCCATCAGCGGAACTCAGACAGGGGGTATCACAGATACGCAGTATTTT. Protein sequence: CAISGTQTGGITDTQYF.

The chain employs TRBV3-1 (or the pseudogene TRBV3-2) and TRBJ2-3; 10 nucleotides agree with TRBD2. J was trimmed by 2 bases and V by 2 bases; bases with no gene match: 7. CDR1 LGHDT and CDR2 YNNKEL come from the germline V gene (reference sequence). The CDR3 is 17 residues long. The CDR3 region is CASSQTVAGGHTDTQYF. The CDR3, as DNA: TGTGCCAGCAGCCAAACCGTAGCGGGAGGCCACACAGATACGCAGTATTTT.

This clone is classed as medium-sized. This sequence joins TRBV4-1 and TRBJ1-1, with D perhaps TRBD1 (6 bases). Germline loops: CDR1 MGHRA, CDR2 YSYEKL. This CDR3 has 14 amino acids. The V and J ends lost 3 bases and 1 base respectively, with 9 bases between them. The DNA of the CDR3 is TGCGCCAGCAGCCAGGGACAAGAGAACACTGAAGCTTTCTTT. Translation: CASSQGQENTEAFF.

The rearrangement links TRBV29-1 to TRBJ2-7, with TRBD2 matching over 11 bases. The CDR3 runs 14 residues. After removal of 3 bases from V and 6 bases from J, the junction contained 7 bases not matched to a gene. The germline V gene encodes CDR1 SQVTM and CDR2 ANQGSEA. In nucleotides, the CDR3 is TGCAGCGTTGAGCTAGCGGGAGGCCCCATCGAGCAGTACTTC. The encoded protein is CSVELAGGPIEQYF.

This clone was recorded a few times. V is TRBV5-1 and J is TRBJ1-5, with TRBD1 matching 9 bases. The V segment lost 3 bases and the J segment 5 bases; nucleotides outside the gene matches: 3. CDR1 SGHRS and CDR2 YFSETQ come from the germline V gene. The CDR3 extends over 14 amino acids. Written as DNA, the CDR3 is TGCGCCAGCAGCTGGGGACAGGGTGATCAGCCCCAGCATTTT. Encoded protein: CASSWGQGDQPQHF.

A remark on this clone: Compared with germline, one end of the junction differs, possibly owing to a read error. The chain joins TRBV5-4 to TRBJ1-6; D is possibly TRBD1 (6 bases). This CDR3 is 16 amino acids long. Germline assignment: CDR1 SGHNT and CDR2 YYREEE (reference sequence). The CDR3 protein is CASSLPGGRGNSSLHF. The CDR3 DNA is TGTGCCAGCAGCTTGCCGGGGGGCAGGGGAAATTCATCCCTCCACTTT. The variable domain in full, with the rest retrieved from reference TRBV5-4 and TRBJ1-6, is ETGVTQSPTHLIKTRGQQVTLRCSSQSGHNTVSWYQQALGQGPQFIFQYYREEENGRGNFPPRFSGLQFPNYSSELNVNALELDDSALYLCASSLPGGRGNSSLHFGNGTRLTVT.

The CDR3: CASSLLEGGQGMTGYTF. The DNA of the CDR3 is TGTGCCAGCAGTCTCTTGGAGGGGGGACAGGGGATGACTGGCTACACCTTC. This chain links TRBV28 with TRBJ1-2; 10 bases line up with TRBD1. The ends lost 5 bases at V and 7 bases at J; junction bases unmatched: 16. This CDR3 is 17 amino acids long. Germline CDR1 reads MDHEN; CDR2 reads SYDVKM.

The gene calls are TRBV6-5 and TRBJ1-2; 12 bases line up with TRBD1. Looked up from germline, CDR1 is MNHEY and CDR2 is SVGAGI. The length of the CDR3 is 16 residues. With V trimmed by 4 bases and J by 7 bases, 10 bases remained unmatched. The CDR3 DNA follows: TGTGCCAGCAGTTCAGCTGGGACAGGGGGCGCCGGTGGCTACACCTTC. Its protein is CASSSAGTGGAGGYTF.

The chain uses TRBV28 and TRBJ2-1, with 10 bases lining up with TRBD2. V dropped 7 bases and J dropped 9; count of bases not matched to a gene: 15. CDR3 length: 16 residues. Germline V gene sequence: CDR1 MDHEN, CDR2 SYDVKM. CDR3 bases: TGTGCCAGCACCAAACCGGGACTAGCGTTTTCTGGTGAGCAGTTCTTC. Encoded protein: CASTKPGLAFSGEQFF.

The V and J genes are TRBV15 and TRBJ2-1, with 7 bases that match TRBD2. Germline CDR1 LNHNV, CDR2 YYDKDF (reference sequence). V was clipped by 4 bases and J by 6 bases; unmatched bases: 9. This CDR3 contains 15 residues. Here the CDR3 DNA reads TGTGCCACCAGCAAGGAGCGCCCGGGGGGCAATGAGCAGTTCTTC. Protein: CATSKERPGGNEQFF.

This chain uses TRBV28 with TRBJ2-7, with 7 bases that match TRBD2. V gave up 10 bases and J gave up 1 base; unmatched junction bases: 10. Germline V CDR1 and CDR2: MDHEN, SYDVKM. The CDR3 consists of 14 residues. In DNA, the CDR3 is TGTGCCACCCTACGTAGCGGGCTATCCTACGAGCAGTACTTC. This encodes CATLRSGLSYEQYF.

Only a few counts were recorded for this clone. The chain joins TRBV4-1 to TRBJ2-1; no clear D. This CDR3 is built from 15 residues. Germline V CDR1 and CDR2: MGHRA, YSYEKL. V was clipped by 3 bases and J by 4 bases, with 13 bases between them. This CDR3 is CASSQTSGVYNEQFF. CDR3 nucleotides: TGCGCCAGCAGCCAGACCAGTGGAGTTTACAATGAGCAGTTCTTC.

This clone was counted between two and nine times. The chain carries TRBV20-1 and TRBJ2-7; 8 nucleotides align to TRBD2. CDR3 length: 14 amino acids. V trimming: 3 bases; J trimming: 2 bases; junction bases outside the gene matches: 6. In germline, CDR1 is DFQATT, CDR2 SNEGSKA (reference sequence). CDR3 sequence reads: CSASASGPAYEQYF. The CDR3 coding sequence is TGCAGTGCTAGTGCTAGCGGGCCTGCCTACGAGCAGTACTTC.

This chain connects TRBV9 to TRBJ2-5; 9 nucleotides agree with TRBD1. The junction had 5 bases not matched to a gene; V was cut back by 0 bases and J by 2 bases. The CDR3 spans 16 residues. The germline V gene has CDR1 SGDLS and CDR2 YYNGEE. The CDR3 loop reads CASSVDGTGFQETQYF. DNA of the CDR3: TGTGCCAGCAGCGTAGACGGGACAGGGTTTCAAGAGACCCAGTACTTC.

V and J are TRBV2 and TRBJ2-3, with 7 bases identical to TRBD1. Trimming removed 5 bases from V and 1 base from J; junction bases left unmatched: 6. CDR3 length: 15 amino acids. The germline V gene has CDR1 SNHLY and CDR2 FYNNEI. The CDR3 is CASSPTGVGTDTQYF. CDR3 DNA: TGTGCCAGCAGTCCAACAGGGGTCGGCACAGATACGCAGTATTTT.

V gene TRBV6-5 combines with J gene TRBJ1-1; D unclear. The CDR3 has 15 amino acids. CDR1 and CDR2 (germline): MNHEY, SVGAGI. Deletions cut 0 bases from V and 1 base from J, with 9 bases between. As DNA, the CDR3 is TGTGCCAGCAGTTACTCAAGACCGGGGAACACTGAAGCTTTCTTT. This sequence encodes CASSYSRPGNTEAFF.

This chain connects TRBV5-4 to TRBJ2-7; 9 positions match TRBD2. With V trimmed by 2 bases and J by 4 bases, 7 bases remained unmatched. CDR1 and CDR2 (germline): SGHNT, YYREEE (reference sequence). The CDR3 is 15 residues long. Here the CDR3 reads CASSFGSGSPYEQYF. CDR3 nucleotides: TGTGCCAGCAGCTTCGGTAGCGGGAGTCCTTACGAGCAGTACTTC.

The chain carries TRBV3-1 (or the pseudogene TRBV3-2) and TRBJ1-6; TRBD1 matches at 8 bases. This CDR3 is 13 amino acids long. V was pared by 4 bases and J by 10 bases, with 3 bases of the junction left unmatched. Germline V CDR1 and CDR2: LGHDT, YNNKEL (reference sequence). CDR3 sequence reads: CASSPGQGSPLHF. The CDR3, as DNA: TGTGCCAGCAGCCCTGGACAGGGCTCACCCCTCCACTTT.

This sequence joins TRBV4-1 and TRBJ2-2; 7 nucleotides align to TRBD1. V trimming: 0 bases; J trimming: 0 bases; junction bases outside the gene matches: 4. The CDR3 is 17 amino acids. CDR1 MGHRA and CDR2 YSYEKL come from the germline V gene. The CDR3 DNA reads TGCGCCAGCAGCCAAGATCAGGGGGTAGCGAACACCGGGGAGCTGTTTTTT. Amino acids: CASSQDQGVANTGELFF.

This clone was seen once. CDR3 amino acids: CASSLEGASNQPQHF. The CDR3, as DNA: TGTGCCAGCAGTTTGGAGGGGGCGAGCAATCAGCCCCAGCATTTT. V and J are TRBV6-6 and TRBJ1-5; 7 bases map to TRBD1. V gave up 4 bases and J gave up 1 base; unmatched junction bases: 4. Germline-derived CDR1 and CDR2 are MNHNY and SVGAGI (reference sequence). The CDR3 has 15 amino acids.

The CDR3 loop reads CASSDSFGGRYNEQFF. CDR3 in DNA: TGTGCCAGCAGTGACTCGTTCGGAGGGAGGTACAATGAGCAGTTCTTC. This rearrangement joins TRBV6-4 to TRBJ2-1, with D maybe TRBD2 (6 bases). The V gene's germline CDR1 is MRHNA and CDR2 SNTAGT. The CDR3 is 16 amino acids. V shed 0 bases and J shed 4 bases, with 13 bases lying between them.

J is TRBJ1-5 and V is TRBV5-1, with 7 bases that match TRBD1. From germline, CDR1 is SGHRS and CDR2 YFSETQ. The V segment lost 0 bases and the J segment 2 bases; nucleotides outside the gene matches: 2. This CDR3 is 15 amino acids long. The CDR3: CASSLGQGGNQPQHF. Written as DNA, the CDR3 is TGCGCCAGCAGCTTGGGACAGGGAGGCAATCAGCCCCAGCATTTT.

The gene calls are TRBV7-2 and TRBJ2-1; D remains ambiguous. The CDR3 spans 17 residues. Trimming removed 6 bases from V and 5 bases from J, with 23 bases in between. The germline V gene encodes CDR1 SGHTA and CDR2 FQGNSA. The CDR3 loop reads CASRDVFGHLLDNEQFF. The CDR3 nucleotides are TGTGCCAGCAGAGATGTTTTTGGCCACCTCCTCGACAATGAGCAGTTCTTC.

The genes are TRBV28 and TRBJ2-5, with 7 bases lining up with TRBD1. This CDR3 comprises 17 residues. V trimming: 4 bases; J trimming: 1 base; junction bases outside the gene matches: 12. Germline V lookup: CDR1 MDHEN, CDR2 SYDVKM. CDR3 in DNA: TGTGCCAGCAGTTCTTTAGGCGACAGGGCCTTCCAAGAGACCCAGTACTTC. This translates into CASSSLGDRAFQETQYF.

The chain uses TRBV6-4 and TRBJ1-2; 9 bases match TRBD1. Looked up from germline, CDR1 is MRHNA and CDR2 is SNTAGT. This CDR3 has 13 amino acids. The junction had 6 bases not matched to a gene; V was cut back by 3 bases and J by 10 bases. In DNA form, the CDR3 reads TGTGCCAGCAGTGAAACAGGGGGCGCGGTCTACACCTTC. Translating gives CASSETGGAVYTF.

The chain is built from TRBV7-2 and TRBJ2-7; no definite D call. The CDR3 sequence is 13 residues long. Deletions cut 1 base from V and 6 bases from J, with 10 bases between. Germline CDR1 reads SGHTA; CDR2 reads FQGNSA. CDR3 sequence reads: CASSLDPGFEQYF. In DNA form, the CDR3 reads TGTGCCAGCAGCTTAGATCCCGGGTTCGAGCAGTACTTC.